One sample yielded the 19 T cell receptor beta chains listed below, sequenced in a study of post-analysis software for immune sequencing data. The study, taken as a whole, reports: Roughly 5 TRBV segments, TRBV5-6, TRBV5-1 and TRBV20-1 among them, were found more frequent in patients than controls.

Unique-molecular-identifier-tagged TCR beta cDNA libraries were used. TCRdb reprocessed the PCR reads with MiXCR, giving one entry per CDR3 protein. The repertoire holds 350,000 to 450,000 distinct CDR3 sequences, with 39% as singletons. Their antigens remain unidentified. Sequenced input: blood. The receptors here all came from a girl aged 2 to 10 with multiple sclerosis.

J is TRBJ1-1 and V is TRBV29-1; 7 bases align to TRBD1. J was trimmed by 3 bases and V by 7 bases; bases with no gene match: 14. CDR3 length equals 15 residues. Germline CDR1 and CDR2: SQVTM and ANQGSEA. The CDR3 DNA follows: TGCAGCGGGGGGGAGGGGGCAACATGGGACACTGAAGCTTTCTTT. This translates into CSGGEGATWDTEAFF.

The chain has TRBV29-1 and TRBJ2-5, with D perhaps TRBD1 (5 bases). V was shortened by 8 bases and J by 11 bases, with 24 bases between the two germline ends. Germline V gives CDR1 SQVTM, CDR2 ANQGSEA. CDR3 length: 13 amino acids. CDR3 sequence (DNA): TGCAGCTCGCTCCAGGACATATACAATGAGCAGTACTTC. Protein product: CSSLQDIYNEQYF.

The chain uses TRBV7-6 and TRBJ2-7, with D possibly being TRBD1 (6 bases). CDR3 length: 12 residues. V lost 6 bases to trimming and J lost 6 bases, with 12 bases between them. Germline V lookup: CDR1 SGHVS, CDR2 FNYEAQ. In DNA form, the CDR3 reads TGTGCCAGCAGACCTCAGACAGGCGAGCAGTACTTC. It yields the protein CASRPQTGEQYF.

V is TRBV4-1 and J is TRBJ2-7; 8 bases are a match to TRBD2. V lost 0 bases, J lost 2 bases, and 6 bases stayed unmatched. This CDR3 is 16 amino acids long. From germline, CDR1 is MGHRA and CDR2 YSYEKL. CDR3 amino acids: CASSQDFKREPYEQYF. The CDR3 DNA reads TGCGCCAGCAGCCAAGATTTTAAGCGGGAGCCCTACGAGCAGTACTTC.

This clonotype has more than one count but fewer than ten. The chain is built from TRBV15 and TRBJ2-3; D is unclear. The V end was cut by 1 base, the J end by 5 bases, with 4 bases between. The CDR3 contains 12 residues. Germline CDR1 LNHNV, CDR2 YYDKDF (reference sequence). The CDR3 protein is CATSRVQDTQYF. CDR3 nucleotide sequence: TGTGCCACCAGCAGAGTTCAAGATACGCAGTATTTT.

V is TRBV10-3 and J is TRBJ2-1; a weak D match, TRBD1 (7 bases). The CDR3 runs to 15 residues. V lost 5 bases, J lost 7 bases, and 18 bases lay in between. Germline V gene lookup returns CDR1 ENHRY and CDR2 SYGVKD. The CDR3 DNA sequence: TGTGCCATCAGTAAGCAGGGGGGCTCAGGTAATGAGCAGTTCTTC. Its translation is CAISKQGGSGNEQFF.

The rearrangement links TRBV12-3 or TRBV12-4 to TRBJ2-1; perhaps TRBD2 as D (5 bases). The CDR3 is 17 amino acids. The germline V and J ends were trimmed by 2 bases and 6 bases, with 20 bases remaining between them. This chain's CDR3 is CASSLSELEVDGNEQFF. The CDR3 DNA reads TGTGCCAGCAGTTTATCAGAACTAGAGGTTGATGGCAATGAGCAGTTCTTC.

J is TRBJ2-7 and V is TRBV20-1, with D possibly being TRBD1 (6 bases). This CDR3 has 13 residues. The germline gives CDR1 DFQATT, CDR2 SNEGSKA (reference sequence). V was cut by 6 bases and J by 0 bases, with 12 bases left in between. The CDR3: CSAIDRSSYEQYF. The DNA for the CDR3 is TGCAGTGCGATAGACAGGAGCTCCTACGAGCAGTACTTC.

This clonotype was counted between two and nine times. This chain links TRBV12-3 or TRBV12-4 with TRBJ2-7; tentatively, D is TRBD1 (6 bases). This CDR3 has 15 residues. Trimming shortened V by 6 bases and J by 1 base, and 16 bases separated the two germline ends. The CDR3 loop is CASRPTGSPSYEQYF. Written as DNA, the CDR3 is TGTGCCAGCAGACCGACAGGTAGCCCTTCCTACGAGCAGTACTTC.

The chain couples TRBV11-1 to TRBJ2-7; the match to TRBD2 covers 9 bases. Germline assignment: CDR1 SGHAT and CDR2 FQDESV (reference sequence). This CDR3 region has 16 residues. The ends lost 5 bases at V and 4 bases at J; junction bases unmatched: 12. CDR3 sequence reads: CASSGVSGGSGYEQYF. Here the CDR3 DNA reads TGTGCCAGCAGCGGTGTAAGCGGGGGGTCGGGGTACGAGCAGTACTTC.

This chain uses TRBV5-1 with TRBJ2-1; 8 nucleotides agree with TRBD2. The CDR3 contains 14 residues. V shed 3 bases and J 7 bases; nucleotides not matched to a gene: 6. CDR1 is SGHRS, CDR2 YFSETQ, per germline. CDR3 region: CASSSAGVLNEQFF. CDR3 sequence (DNA): TGCGCCAGCAGCTCAGCGGGAGTATTAAATGAGCAGTTCTTC. Together with reference TRBV5-1 and TRBJ2-1, the CDR3 gives the full variable domain: KAGVTQTPRYLIKTRGQQVTLSCSPISGHRSVSWYQQTPGQGLQFLFEYFSETQRNKGNFPGRFSGRQFSNSRSEMNVSTLELGDSALYLCASSSAGVLNEQFFGPGTRLTVL.

The chain links TRBV28 to TRBJ1-5, with 8 bases lining up with TRBD1. This CDR3 spans 15 amino acids. The J segment lost 6 bases and the V segment lost 5 bases, leaving 9 bases of the junction unmatched. Germline loops: CDR1 MDHEN, CDR2 SYDVKM. CDR3 bases: TGTGCCAGCAGTCCCGGGACAGGTTGGGTTCAGCCCCAGCATTTT. Its protein is CASSPGTGWVQPQHF.

J is TRBJ2-3 and V is TRBV21-1; TRBD2, the table's D call, lacks a check against the DNA. TRBV21-1 represents a pseudogene. The CDR3 consists of 17 residues. Here the CDR3 reads CASSRSEREGSTDTQYF. CDR3 coding DNA: TGTGCCAGCAGCCGCTCGGAGCGGGAGGGAAGCACAGATACGCAGTATTTT.

This chain links TRBV29-1 with TRBJ2-1; D ambiguous. In germline, CDR1 is SQVTM, CDR2 ANQGSEA. With 5 bases removed from V and 1 base from J, the gap between germline ends came to 12 bases. This CDR3 spans 14 amino acids. The CDR3 sequence: CSVQGRLSYNEQFF. The CDR3 DNA sequence: TGCAGCGTTCAAGGACGCTTATCCTACAATGAGCAGTTCTTC.

This clonotype was seen a few times. The V and J genes are TRBV20-1 and TRBJ2-7; maybe TRBD2 (6 bases). Germline CDR1 DFQATT, CDR2 SNEGSKA (reference sequence). The CDR3 consists of 13 residues. Trimming left V 3 bases short and J 1 base short, with 10 bases between. The CDR3 reads CSASEGGSYEQYF. The CDR3 nucleotides are TGCAGTGCTAGCGAGGGAGGATCCTACGAGCAGTACTTC.

The J gene is TRBJ2-7, the V gene TRBV3-1; D not certain. In germline, CDR1 is LGHDT, CDR2 YNNKEL (reference sequence). The CDR3 is made up of 12 amino acids. V lost 6 bases, J lost 1 base, and 7 bases lay in between. CDR3 sequence reads: CASSITSYEQYF. As DNA, the CDR3 is TGTGCCAGCAGTATTACGTCCTACGAGCAGTACTTC.

On this clonotype: The junction departs from germline at one end; a sequencing error may be responsible. This chain uses TRBV7-2 with TRBJ2-4; 9 bases line up with TRBD2. The J call is uncertain, as TRBJ2-7 better fits the DNA end. Per the germline V gene, CDR1 is SGHTA and CDR2 is FQGNSA. The CDR3 spans 14 residues. The CDR3 nucleotides are TGCGCCAGCAGCGGGGGACTAGCAAGCGACGAGCAGTACTTC. Translated: CASSGGLASDEQYF.

V is TRBV6-9 and J is TRBJ2-7, with 12 nucleotides matching TRBD2. CDR3 size: 16 residues. Germline V gives CDR1 MNHGY, CDR2 SVAAGI. V trimming: 0 bases; J trimming: 3 bases; junction bases outside the gene matches: 3. CDR3 loop: CASSYSRLAGDYEQYF. Written as DNA, the CDR3 is TGTGCCAGCAGTTATTCCCGACTAGCGGGGGACTACGAGCAGTACTTC.

The J gene is TRBJ2-1, the V gene TRBV6-6; 11 bases are a match to TRBD2. The junction had 3 bases not matched to a gene; V was cut back by 2 bases and J by 0 bases. From germline, CDR1 is MNHNY and CDR2 SVGAGI (reference sequence). CDR3 length: 17 residues. CDR3 sequence reads: CASSYGTSGSSYNEQFF. The CDR3 DNA is TGTGCCAGCAGTTACGGGACTAGCGGCAGCTCCTACAATGAGCAGTTCTTC.